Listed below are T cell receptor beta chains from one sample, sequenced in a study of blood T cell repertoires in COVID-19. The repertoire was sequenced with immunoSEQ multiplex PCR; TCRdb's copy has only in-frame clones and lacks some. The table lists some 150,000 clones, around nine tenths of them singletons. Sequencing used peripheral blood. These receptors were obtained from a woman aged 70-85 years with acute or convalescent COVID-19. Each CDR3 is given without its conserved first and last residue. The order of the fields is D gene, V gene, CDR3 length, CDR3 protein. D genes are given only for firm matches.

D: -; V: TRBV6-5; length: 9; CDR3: ASSYSLEQF
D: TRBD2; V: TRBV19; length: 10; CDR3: ASSRAGVTQY
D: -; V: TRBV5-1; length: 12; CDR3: ASSFEGSNEKLF
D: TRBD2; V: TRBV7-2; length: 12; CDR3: ASSSLAGGVEQF
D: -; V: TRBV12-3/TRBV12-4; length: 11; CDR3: ASSFQGSEKLF
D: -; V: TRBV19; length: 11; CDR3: ASSTDFLREQF
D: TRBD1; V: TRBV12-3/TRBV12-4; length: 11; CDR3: ASRIDREAEAF
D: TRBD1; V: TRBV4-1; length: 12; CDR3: ASSQGTGNYGYT
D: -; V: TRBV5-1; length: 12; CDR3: ASSTSVSTNTQY
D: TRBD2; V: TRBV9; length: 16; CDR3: ASSVGGLAGASDNEQF
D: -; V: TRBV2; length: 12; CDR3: ASSPLQGIGELF
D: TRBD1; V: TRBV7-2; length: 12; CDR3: ASSLYTGGYGYT
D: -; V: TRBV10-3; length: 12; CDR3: AISGTATNEKLF
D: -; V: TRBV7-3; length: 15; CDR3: ASSLLFSRATNTEAF
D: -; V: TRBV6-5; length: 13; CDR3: ASSYSIGGNTEAF
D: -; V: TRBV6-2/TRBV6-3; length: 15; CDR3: ASSEWGRHSGANVLT
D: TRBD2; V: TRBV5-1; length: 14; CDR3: ASSLGLAGAGGTQY
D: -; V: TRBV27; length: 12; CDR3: ASSLQGLNTEAF
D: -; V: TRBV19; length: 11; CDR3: ASSMEFSPTAF
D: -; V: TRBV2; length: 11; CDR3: ASSEPGIGTQY
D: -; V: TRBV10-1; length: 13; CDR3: ASSEWRPGIAEAF
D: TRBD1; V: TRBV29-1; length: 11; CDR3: SVDLDRAYGYT
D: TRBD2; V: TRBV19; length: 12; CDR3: ASSIIAGADTQY
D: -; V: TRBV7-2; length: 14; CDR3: ASSLAPGLRASPLH
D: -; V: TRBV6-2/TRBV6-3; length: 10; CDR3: ASSQADEKLF
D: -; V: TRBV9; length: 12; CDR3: ASSVGDRNSPLH
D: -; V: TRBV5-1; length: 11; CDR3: ASAGQLNEKLF
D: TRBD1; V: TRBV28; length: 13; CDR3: ASSLTGGLYQPQH
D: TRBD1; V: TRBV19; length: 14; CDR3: ASINRDRGVNTEAF
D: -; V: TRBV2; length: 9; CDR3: ASSDEETQY
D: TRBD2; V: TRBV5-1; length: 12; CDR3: ASSGGLVKETQY
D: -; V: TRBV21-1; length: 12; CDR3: ASGSGTDVDTQY
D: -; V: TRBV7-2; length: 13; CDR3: ASSLVGASNQPQH
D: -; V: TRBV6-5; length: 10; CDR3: ASSIDKQPQH
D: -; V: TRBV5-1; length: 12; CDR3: ASSLNRRLETQY
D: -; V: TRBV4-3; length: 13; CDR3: ASSQDYRPNTEAF
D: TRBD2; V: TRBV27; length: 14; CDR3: ASSFLSGGALKTQY
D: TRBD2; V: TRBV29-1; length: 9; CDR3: SGGGGDTQY
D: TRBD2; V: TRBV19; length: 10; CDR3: ASSRPSGGKD
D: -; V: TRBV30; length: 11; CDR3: AWSGLAPETQY
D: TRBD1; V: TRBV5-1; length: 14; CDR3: ASSLNPGTGDEKLF
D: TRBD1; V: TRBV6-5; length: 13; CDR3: ASSSDRVSGNTIY